In this sample, the clone carrying this T cell receptor (beta chain) turned up once. Original handling: Reference gene primer amplification gave nucleated cell count estimates. The protocol was immunoSEQ multiplex PCR, while the TCRdb copy is restricted to in-frame clones and leaves out a portion. Clone size and V and J calls were adopted from that table, with D and trimming inferred from the DNA. This sample has approximately 140,000 clones, with roughly 82% found just once. This sample was taken from a study of blood T cell repertoires in COVID-19. Study-level information: COVID-19 samples collected from the United States, Italy and Spain covered acute and convalescent phases. T cells, B-cell-depleted T cells, or PBMCs provided the cDNA or gDNA that served as material.

The V end lost 8 bases, the J end lost 1 base, and 12 bases lay between the germline ends. The V gene's germline CDR1 is SGHAT and CDR2 FQNNGV. The CDR3 sequence is 14 residues long. This TCR was sampled from a man between 65 and 79 years old with acute or convalescent COVID-19. Sequences were obtained from peripheral blood. V usage is TRBV11-2 and J usage is TRBJ1-5, with D possibly TRBD1 on 5 matching bases. The CDR3 region has the DNA TGTGCCAGCTCCTGGGGCCGGAGCAATCAGCCCCAGCATTTT. It specifies CASSWGRSNQPQHF.